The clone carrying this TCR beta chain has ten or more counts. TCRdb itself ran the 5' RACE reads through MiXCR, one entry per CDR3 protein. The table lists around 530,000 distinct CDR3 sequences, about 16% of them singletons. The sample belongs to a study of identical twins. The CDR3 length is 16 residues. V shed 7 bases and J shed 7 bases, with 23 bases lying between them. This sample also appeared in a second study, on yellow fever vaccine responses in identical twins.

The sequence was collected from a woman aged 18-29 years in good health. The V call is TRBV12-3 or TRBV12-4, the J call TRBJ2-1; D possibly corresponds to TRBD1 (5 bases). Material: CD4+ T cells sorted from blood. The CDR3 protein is CASTPAGRLEGNEQFF. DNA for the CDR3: TGTGCCAGCACCCCGGCAGGGCGGCTAGAAGGGAATGAGCAGTTCTTC.